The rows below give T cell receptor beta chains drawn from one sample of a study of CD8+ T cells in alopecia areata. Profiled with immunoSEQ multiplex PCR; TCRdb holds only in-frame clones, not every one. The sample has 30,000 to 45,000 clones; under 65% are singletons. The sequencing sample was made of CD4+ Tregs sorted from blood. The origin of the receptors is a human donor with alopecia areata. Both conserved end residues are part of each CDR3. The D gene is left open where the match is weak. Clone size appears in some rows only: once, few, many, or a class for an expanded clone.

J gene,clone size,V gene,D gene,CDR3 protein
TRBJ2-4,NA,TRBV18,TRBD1,CASSLRQGEGNIQYF
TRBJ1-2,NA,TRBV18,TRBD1,CASSHGQGFTGSYGYTF
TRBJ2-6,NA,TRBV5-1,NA,CASSVLQGLTSGANVLTF
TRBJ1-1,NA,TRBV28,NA,CASTRGGARRYTEAFF
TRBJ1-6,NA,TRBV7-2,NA,CASSLASDGSPLHF
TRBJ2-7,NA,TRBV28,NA,CASRPVRDGPYEQYF
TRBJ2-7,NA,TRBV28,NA,CASSLHQKYEQYF
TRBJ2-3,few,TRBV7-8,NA,CASSLAGFRSDTQYF
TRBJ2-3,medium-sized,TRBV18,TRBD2,CASSQAAGASTDTQYF
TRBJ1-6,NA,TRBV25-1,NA,CASSEWWEESPLHF
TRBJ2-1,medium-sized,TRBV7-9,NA,CASSHRAVGYNEQFF
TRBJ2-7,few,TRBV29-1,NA,CSVVGTDSYEQYF
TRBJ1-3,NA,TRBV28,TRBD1,CASSFGTAGNTIYF
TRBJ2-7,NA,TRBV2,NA,CASTLQGLSSYEQYF
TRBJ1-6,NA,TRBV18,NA,CASSLHPNSPLHF
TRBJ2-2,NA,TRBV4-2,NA,CASRQGYGGELFF
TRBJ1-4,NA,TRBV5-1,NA,CASSLQGSNEKLFF
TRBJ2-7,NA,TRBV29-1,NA,CSVAFTIPQLSPSEQYF
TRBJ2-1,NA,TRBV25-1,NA,CASARGGWANNEQFF
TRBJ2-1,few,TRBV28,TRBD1,CASRLRDRAYNEQFF
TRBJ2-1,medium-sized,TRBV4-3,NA,CASSPNLGREQFF
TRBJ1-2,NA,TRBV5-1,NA,CASSLDGNYGYTF
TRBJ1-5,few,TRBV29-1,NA,CSVESSGNQPQHF
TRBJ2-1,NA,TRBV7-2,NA,CASSRGSSDNEQFF
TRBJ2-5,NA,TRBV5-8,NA,CASSSPDYRETQYF
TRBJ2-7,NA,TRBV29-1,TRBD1,CSVGHGTGYEQYF
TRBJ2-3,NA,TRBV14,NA,CASSRSGGADTQYF
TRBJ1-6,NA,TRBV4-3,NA,CASSQDRSSPLHF
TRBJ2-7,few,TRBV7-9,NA,CASSLSGAEQYF
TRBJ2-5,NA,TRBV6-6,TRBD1,CASSRDSQETQYF
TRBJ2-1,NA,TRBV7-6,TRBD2,CASSLERGGRYNEQFF
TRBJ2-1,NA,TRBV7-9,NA,CASSFGASAYNEQFF
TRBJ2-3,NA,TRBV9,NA,CASSARGWKTDTQYF
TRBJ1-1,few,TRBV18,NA,CASSPLPSPTTEAFF
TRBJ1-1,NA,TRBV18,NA,CASSPPTGLNTEAFF
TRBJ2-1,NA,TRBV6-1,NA,CASSDPYINEQFF
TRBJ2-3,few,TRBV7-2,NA,CASSFSLGTDTQYF
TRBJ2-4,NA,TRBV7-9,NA,CASSAARPGAKNIQYF
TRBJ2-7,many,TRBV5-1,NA,CASSQAGGGLYEQYF
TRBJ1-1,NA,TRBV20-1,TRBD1,CSANRDSKAFF